This T cell receptor (beta chain) was sequenced for a study of radiation and T cells in renal cell carcinoma. Overall study findings and caveats: Compared with controls, irradiated tumors had more, larger dominant CDR3 motifs. Only small tumor regions of around 1 g were sampled.

Worth noting for this clone: Its antigen remains unknown.

The treatment denotes: treatment-naive control, cytoreductive nephrectomy. Control tumors came from treatment-naive patients without prior radiation. Measured with immunoSEQ multiplex PCR; TCRdb has only the in-frame clones, and not every one. The sample has around 16,000 clones; 50% to 60% are singletons. This clonotype originated in a man aged 50 or older with renal cell carcinoma. Sample: tumor tissue, taken from a patient whose treatment was nephrectomy without radiotherapy.

CDR3 region: CASPLAGITGELFF. The CDR3 nucleotides read TGTGCCAGCCCCTTAGCAGGGATCACCGGGGAGCTGTTTTTT. The chain carries TRBV2 and TRBJ2-2; a weak D match, TRBD1 (5 bases). In germline, CDR1 is SNHLY, CDR2 FYNNEI. Deletions cut 8 bases from V and 4 bases from J, with 14 bases between. This CDR3 region has 14 residues.